This T cell receptor beta chain was observed in a study of blood T cell repertoires in COVID-19. About the research overall: In each case, the material was cDNA or gDNA derived from T cells, B-cell-depleted T cells, or PBMCs.

The data were produced by immunoSEQ multiplex PCR, yet TCRdb's version contains in-frame clones alone and is incomplete. The sample has some 270,000 clones, 80% to 85% seen once. Per germline, CDR1 SGHDN and CDR2 FVKESK. The CDR3 is 14 amino acids. Trimming cost V 2 bases and J 11 bases, with 18 bases left between them. Participant ages covered 18 to 89 years across about 22 US areas. The study assigned cohorts using participant-reported clinical history. The TCR comes from a man between 50 and 59 years old who had recovered from COVID-19. The sequenced material came from PBMCs or T cells enriched from blood (not recorded which). The V gene is TRBV14, the J gene TRBJ1-1; TRBD1 might be the D (5 bases). The CDR3 is CASSQRADSASAFF. As DNA, the CDR3 is TGTGCCAGCAGCCAACGAGCCGACAGTGCTTCGGCTTTCTTT.